This T cell receptor (beta chain) was observed in a study of human T cells and chemical hapten exposure. Across the whole study: Sensitization was performed using 2% DPC on a roughly 2 cm by roughly 2 cm upper inner arm skin site. Across its roughly 22 weeks, the study gave patients weekly diphenylcyclopropenone doses to the scalp.

About this clonotype: Its antigen is currently unknown.

Specified time point: patch test 1, 2 weeks after DPC sensitization. Documented treatment: therapeutic diphenylcyclopropenone sensitization with weekly scalp DPC. Study results and limitations: Clustering by CDR3 similarity yielded significantly more large clusters from expanded TCRs than controls.

Single cDNA molecules in the library carried unique molecular identifiers attached during preparation. Each CDR3 protein gets one entry after TCRdb re-called the RACE reads with MiXCR. This table holds about 340,000 distinct CDR3 sequences, approximately 6.3% found once. The sequenced sample was whole blood, obtained in connection with sensitization to the hapten diphenylcyclopropenone (DPC). The TCR sequence derives from a woman in her late teens or twenties with alopecia areata. Some clones in this sample may be carry-over from other donors' samples.

The CDR3 spells CASSHRQGLNTEAFF. For the CDR3, the DNA is TGTGCCAGCAGCCATCGACAGGGACTGAACACTGAAGCTTTCTTT. The gene calls are TRBV3-1 and TRBJ1-1, with TRBD1 identical over 7 bases. With 3 bases clipped from V and 0 bases from J, the junction kept 4 bases outside the gene matches. This CDR3 is built from 15 residues. Germline V gene sequence: CDR1 LGHDT, CDR2 YNNKEL (reference sequence). Supplemented by reference TRBV3-1 and TRBJ1-1, the full variable domain reads DTAVSQTPKYLVTQMGNDKSIKCEQNLGHDTMYWYKQDSKKFLKIMFSYNNKELIINETVPNRFSPKSPDKAHLNLHINSLELGDSAVYFCASSHRQGLNTEAFFGQGTRLTVV.